Described below is a single T cell receptor (beta chain) sequence and its context. Its binding antigen is unknown. The sequencing machine was a NextSeq 550. The Human TCR Profiling Kit (MiLaboratory) was used to make UMI-labeled 5' RACE TRB cDNA libraries. cDNA synthesis used the entire amount of extracted RNA, and PCR amplification then used the entire amount of cDNA produced. Libraries were prepared in parallel with an identical number of PCR cycles. As for the authors' bioinformatics: MIGEC and MiXCR extracted about 54,000 +/- 9,700 unique UMI-labeled TRB cDNA molecules per library, requiring at least two reads per UMI. On average, each library contained 40,000 +/- 10,000 functional in-frame TRB CDR3 nucleotide clonotypes without stop codons. After each sample was downsampled to 5000 UMI-labeled TRB molecules, VDJtools was used to calculate diversity metrics such as normalized Shannon-Wiener and Chao1. VDJtools computed clonotype-size-weighted physicochemical properties of the central five CDR3 residues: interaction energy, strength, volume and Kidera factor 4. TCRdb reprocessed the reads and provides one entry for every CDR3 protein sequence; no DNA is given. The V and J calls were not made by the authors but by TCRdb's processing. This sample's table carries nearly 110,000 distinct CDR3 sequences. The ten largest make up roughly 0.4% of the sample.

The CDR3 spans 14 residues, from the cysteine through the phenylalanine. Nucleotide data are not available. CDR1 is given as SGHRS and CDR2 as YFSETQ, both from the germline V gene. The data stem from a study of CXCR3-negative and CXCR3-positive naive CD8 T cells (dated by TCRdb to about 2019). Background on the whole study: In total, roughly 150 million TRB reads were obtained, or roughly 1.5 +/- 0.3 million reads per library. Data from around ten donors, pooled across two independent experiments, went into the diversity and physicochemical repertoire analyses. The TRBV-TRBJ cluster analysis covered naive subsets from 5 donors and memory cells from 3 donors.

Overall results and qualifications from the work: TRB CDR3s from CXCR3-positive naive cells showed higher hydrophobicity (lower Kidera factor 4), lower energy, and higher strength and volume indices than CXCR3-negative naive cells. Both naive subsets had comparably high repertoire diversity, while memory CD8+ T cells had much lower repertoire diversity. Naive CXCR3-negative and CXCR3-positive cells from the same donor showed similar TRBV-TRBJ usage, whereas memory cells showed distinct patterns. Because CXCR3 expression was partially decreased after cryopreservation, freshly isolated PBMCs were used for most assays. Because surface CD5, which is linked to self-reactivity in mice, was comparable between the naive subsets, TCR interaction strength was also inferred from the physicochemical properties of TRB CDR3s.

For each CD8+ T cell subset, flow sorting was done in triplicate, and under 350,000 cells per subset went directly into RLT lysis buffer. Naive CD8+ T cells were defined stringently as CD45RO-CCR7+CD27+CD95- to exclude memory contaminants. Using standard density gradient centrifugation, peripheral blood mononuclear cells were isolated from buffy coats. Naive CXCR3-negative and CXCR3-positive CD8+ T cells were flow-sorted on a FACSAria III. Total RNA was extracted from sorted cells with an RNeasy Mini Kit. The sequenced sample consisted of naive CXCR3+ CD8+ T cells from blood. In the paper's terms, the cell subset or site label means: CD45RO-CCR7+CD27+CD95- naive CD8+ T cells expressing CXCR3 (TNR3+). The sequence links TRBV5-1 to TRBJ1-6. The sequence came from a human donor in good health. Some clones in this sample may be carry-over from other donors' samples. The CDR3 region: CASTVGLSDSPLHF.